This note documents a single T cell receptor beta chain sequence. The data were taken from a study of blood T cell repertoires in COVID-19. In the study overall: COVID-19 samples, acute and convalescent, were from the United States, Italy and Spain. PBMCs, B-cell-depleted T cells, or T cells provided the cDNA or gDNA that made up the material.

Enrolled through a virtual design, the participants were between about 18 and 100 years of age and came from about two dozen US areas. Self-reported history from a screening survey and questionnaire set each donor's cohort. From germline, CDR1 is SGHTA and CDR2 FQGTGA. V dropped 5 bases and J dropped 0 bases, with 10 bases sitting between them. This CDR3 has 14 amino acids. Clones were sequenced by immunoSEQ multiplex PCR, and TCRdb holds only the in-frame ones, with some missing. This sample has under 250,000 clones, with roughly 83% found just once. The TCR was taken from a woman aged 35 to 49 with acute COVID-19. The chain carries TRBV7-3 and TRBJ1-1, with a tentative D call TRBD1 (5 bases). Specimen: PBMCs or T cells enriched from blood (not recorded which). CDR3 sequence: CASSTGTMNTEAFF. CDR3 in DNA: TGTGCCAGCAGCACCGGGACTATGAACACTGAAGCTTTCTTT.